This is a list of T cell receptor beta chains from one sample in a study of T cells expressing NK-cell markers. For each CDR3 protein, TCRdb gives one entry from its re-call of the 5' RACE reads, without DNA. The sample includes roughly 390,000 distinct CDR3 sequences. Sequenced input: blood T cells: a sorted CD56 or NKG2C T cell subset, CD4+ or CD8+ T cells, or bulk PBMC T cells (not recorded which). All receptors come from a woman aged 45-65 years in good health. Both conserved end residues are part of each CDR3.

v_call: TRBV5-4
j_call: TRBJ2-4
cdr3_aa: CASSLGVGINIQYF

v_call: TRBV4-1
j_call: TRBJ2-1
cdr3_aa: CASSQAWGLLYNEQFF

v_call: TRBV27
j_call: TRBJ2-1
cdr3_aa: CASWDFYNEQFF

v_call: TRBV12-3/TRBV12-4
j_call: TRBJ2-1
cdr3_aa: CASSPPLKREFYNEQFF

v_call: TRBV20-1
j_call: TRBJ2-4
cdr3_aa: CSARDPDGRQNIQYF

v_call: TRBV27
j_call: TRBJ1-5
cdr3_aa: CASSRAVNQPQHF

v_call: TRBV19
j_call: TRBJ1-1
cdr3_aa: CASSIVQGKGTEAFF

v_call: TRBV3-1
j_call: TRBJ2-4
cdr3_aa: CASSSRGGLAKNIQYF

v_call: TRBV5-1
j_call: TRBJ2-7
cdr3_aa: CASSTALDRVDEQYF

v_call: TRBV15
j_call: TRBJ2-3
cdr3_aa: CATSRGIAGAVVTQYF

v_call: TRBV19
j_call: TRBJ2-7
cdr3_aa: CASSGTSGSGSEQYF

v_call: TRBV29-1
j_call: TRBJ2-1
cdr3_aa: CSPEVDNEQFF

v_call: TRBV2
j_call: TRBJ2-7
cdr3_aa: CASSASTKSSHEQYF

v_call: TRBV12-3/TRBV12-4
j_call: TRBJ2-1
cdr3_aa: CASSTGLREFF

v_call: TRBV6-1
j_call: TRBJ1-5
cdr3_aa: CASSGGSNQPQHF

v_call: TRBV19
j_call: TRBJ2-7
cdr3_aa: CASSAGPLREQYF

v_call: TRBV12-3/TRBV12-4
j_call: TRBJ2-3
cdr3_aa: CASSWGSTDTQYF

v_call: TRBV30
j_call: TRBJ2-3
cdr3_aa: CAWETGGDTQYF

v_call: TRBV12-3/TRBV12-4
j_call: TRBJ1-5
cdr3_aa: CASTGTGNNQPQHF

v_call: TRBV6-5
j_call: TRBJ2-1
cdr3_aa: CASSFGTMNEQFF

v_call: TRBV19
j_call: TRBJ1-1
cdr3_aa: CASSIMGLNTEAFF

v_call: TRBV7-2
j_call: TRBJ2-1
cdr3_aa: CASSYQRSSYNEQFF

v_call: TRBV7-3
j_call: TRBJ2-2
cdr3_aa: CASSSLTSGRAGNTGELFF

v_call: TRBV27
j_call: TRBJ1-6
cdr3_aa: CASSSSSYNSPLHF

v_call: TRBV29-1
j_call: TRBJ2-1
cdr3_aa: CSVDGQGKANEQFF

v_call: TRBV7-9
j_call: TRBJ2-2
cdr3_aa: CASAPHTGTGELFF

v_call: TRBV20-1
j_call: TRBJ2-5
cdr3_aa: CSAPGQGQETQYF

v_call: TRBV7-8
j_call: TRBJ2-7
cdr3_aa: CASSQGTGGTYEQYF

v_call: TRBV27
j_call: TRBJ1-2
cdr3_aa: CASSWGLGDGYTF

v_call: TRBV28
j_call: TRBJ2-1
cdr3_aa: CASRPPTGEQFF

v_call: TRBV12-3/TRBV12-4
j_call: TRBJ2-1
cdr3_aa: CASSLGQRGAAPRNEQFF

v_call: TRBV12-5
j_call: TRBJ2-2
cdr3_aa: CATRIQGTTGELFF

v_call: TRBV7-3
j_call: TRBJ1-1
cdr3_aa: CASSTGTGTEAFF

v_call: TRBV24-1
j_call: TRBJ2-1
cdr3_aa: CATRTGTDPNEQFF

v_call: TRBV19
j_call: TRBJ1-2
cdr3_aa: CASSTLQGANGYTF

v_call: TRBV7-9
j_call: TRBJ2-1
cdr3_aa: CASSPQSLGYNEQFF